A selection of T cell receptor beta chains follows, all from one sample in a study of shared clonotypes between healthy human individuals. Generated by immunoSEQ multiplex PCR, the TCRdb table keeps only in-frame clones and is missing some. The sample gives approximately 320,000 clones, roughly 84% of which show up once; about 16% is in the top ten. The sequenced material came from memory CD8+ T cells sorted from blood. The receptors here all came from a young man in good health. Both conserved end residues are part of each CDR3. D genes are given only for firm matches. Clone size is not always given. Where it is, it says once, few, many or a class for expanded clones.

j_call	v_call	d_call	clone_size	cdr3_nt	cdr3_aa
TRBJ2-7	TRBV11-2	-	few	TGTGCCAGCAGCCTAGCCCCCGACGACGAGCAGTACTTC	CASSLAPDDEQYF
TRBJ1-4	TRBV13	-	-	TGTGCCAGCAGCTGCCAGGACGGACGCCGCAGGGCAACTAATGAAAAACTGTTTTTT	CASSCQDGRRRATNEKLFF
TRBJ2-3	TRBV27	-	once	TGTGCCAGCAGTCCTACCTATCTGCTGGCTAGCACAGATACGCAGTATTTT	CASSPTYLLASTDTQYF
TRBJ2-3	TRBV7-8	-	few	TGTGCCAGCAGAGCGGCTAGCCGTTTCACAGATACGCAGTATTTT	CASRAASRFTDTQYF
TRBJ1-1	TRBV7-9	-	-	TGTGCCAGCAGCTTAGAACTCGGGGTGACTGAAGCTTTCTTT	CASSLELGVTEAFF
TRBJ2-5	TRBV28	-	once	TGTGCCAGCAGTGTTCTCGGGTCCCCAAAAACCCAGTACTTC	CASSVLGSPKTQYF
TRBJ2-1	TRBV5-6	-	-	TGTGCCAGCAGCTTTGGTGCCGACTTCAATGAGCAGTTCTTC	CASSFGADFNEQFF
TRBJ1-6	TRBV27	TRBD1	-	TGTGCCAGCAGAATAGGCTCACCGGGACAGGGCAATTCACCCCTCCACTTT	CASRIGSPGQGNSPLHF
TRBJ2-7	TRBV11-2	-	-	TGTGCCAGCAGCTCCTCGGGGAGTATCGAGCAGTACTTC	CASSSSGSIEQYF
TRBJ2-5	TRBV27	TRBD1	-	TGTGCCAGCAGTTTGCTGGGGACAGGGGGTTCAGAGACCCAGTACTTC	CASSLLGTGGSETQYF
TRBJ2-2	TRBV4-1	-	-	TGCGCCAGCACCGAACTGGATCTGAACACCGGGGAGCTGTTTTTT	CASTELDLNTGELFF
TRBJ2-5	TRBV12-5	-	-	TGTGCTAGTGGATCCCCCGGGACGGTGGAGACCCAGTACTTC	CASGSPGTVETQYF
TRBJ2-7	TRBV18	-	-	TGTGCCAGCTCACCACCGGACGGGACCTACGAGCAGTACTTC	CASSPPDGTYEQYF
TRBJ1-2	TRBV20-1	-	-	TGCAGTGCGGGGGCTGAGGCTGGCTACACCTTC	CSAGAEAGYTF
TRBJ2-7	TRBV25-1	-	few	TGTGCCAGCAGTGAAGGCTGGGGTACAGACTACGAGCAGTACTTC	CASSEGWGTDYEQYF
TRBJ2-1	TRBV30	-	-	TGTGCCTGGAGAGACTGGAGCTCCTACAATGAGCAGTTCTTC	CAWRDWSSYNEQFF
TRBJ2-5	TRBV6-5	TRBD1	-	TGTGCCAGCAGTTATGGACAGGGGGTTGAGACCCAGTACTTC	CASSYGQGVETQYF
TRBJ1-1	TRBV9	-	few	TGTGCCAGCAGCGCTGGACAGTCTGAAGCTTTCTTT	CASSAGQSEAFF
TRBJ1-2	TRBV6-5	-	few	TGTGCCAGCGGGCCTCGGGATGGCTACACCTTC	CASGPRDGYTF
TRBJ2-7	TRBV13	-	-	TGTGCCAGCAGCTTGTCTAGGCAATCCTACGAGCAGTACTTC	CASSLSRQSYEQYF
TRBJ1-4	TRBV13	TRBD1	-	TGTGCCAGCAGCCCGGGACAGCCGAATCCCCAGCGTGAAAAACTGTTTTTT	CASSPGQPNPQREKLFF
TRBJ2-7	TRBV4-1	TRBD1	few	TGCGCCAGCAGCCCCGGGACAGGGGTATCCTACGAGCAGTACTTC	CASSPGTGVSYEQYF
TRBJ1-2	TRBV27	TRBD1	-	TGTGCCAGCACCTGGACAGGGGAAAGAGGTGGCTACACCTTC	CASTWTGERGGYTF
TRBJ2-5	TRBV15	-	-	TGTGCCACCAGCAGAGCGGGGGAGCTGCAAGAGACCCAGTACTTC	CATSRAGELQETQYF
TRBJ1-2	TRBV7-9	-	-	TGTGCCAGCAGCGGTGCGGAAAACTTGGGTGGAGGCTACACCTTC	CASSGAENLGGGYTF
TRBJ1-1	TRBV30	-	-	TGTGCCTGGAAGATGGACAGTATGAACACTGAAGCTTTCTTT	CAWKMDSMNTEAFF
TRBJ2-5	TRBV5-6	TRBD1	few	TGTGCCAGCAGCCCACTCGACAGGGACGAGACCCAGTACTTC	CASSPLDRDETQYF
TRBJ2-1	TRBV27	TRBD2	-	TGTGCCAGCAGTTTAACGATGGGAGGGAGGTGGGGTGAGCAGTTCTTC	CASSLTMGGRWGEQFF
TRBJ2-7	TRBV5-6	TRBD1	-	TGTGCCAGCAGCTGGGGGACAGGGGGCTTCCACGAGCAGTACTTC	CASSWGTGGFHEQYF
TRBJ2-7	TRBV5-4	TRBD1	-	TGTGCCAGCAGCAAGGACAGGGCCTACGAGCAGTACTTC	CASSKDRAYEQYF
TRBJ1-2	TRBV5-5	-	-	TGTGCCAGCAGCTTTCACGGAGCGGACTACACCTTC	CASSFHGADYTF
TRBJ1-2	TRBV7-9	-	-	TGTGCCAGCAGCTTGTCACAGACGGCACACTATGGCTACACCTTC	CASSLSQTAHYGYTF
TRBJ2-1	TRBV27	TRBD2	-	TGTGCCAGCAGACTAGCGGGAGCGGTTGAGCAGTTCTTC	CASRLAGAVEQFF
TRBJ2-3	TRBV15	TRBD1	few	TGTGCCACCAGCATCCCCCGGGACAGGGGATCTGTAGAAAGCACAGATACGCAGTATTTT	CATSIPRDRGSVESTDTQYF
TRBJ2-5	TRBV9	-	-	TGTGCCAGCAGCGTATTCGGGGACGGGTACGAGACCCAGTACTTC	CASSVFGDGYETQYF
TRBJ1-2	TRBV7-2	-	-	TGTGCCAGCAGCTTAGTATCCGGGAATGGCTACACCTTC	CASSLVSGNGYTF
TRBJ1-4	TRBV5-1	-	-	TGCGCCAGCAGCTCCCGTGGCGGTGAAAAACTGTTTTTT	CASSSRGGEKLFF